The 14 T cell receptor beta chains presented below share a single source sample, sequenced in a study of beta chain features in type 1 diabetes. TCRB transcripts that were expressed got sequenced, as all of the isolated RNA had been reverse transcribed. The data were produced by immunoSEQ multiplex PCR, yet TCRdb's version contains in-frame clones alone and is incomplete. This sample has about 160,000 clones, with around 9% found just once. For these receptors, no antigen is known. Findings and caveats of the study: The study found moderately but significantly shorter TCRB CDR3s in all four CD4+ subsets of Type 1 diabetes patients.

Sequenced sample: central memory CD4+ T cells from blood. These receptor sequences come from a woman aged 30 to 39 with type 1 diabetes.

This clone was counted between two and nine times. The V call is TRBV29-1, the J call TRBJ1-2; D is undetermined. The CDR3 extends over 10 amino acids. Germline CDR1 is SQVTM and CDR2 is ANQGSEA. Trimming shortened V by 5 bases and J by 4 bases, and 5 bases separated the two germline ends. The CDR3 DNA follows: TGCAGCGTTAGCCTCTATGGCTACACCTTC. Its protein is CSVSLYGYTF.

This clone showed up just a few times. The chain combines TRBV4-1 with TRBJ2-7; TRBD2 matches at 10 bases. Germline values: CDR1 MGHRA, CDR2 YSYEKL. The V segment lost 4 bases and the J segment 2 bases; nucleotides outside the gene matches: 5. The CDR3 length is 15 residues. The CDR3 bases are TGCGCCAGCAGCCTAACTAGCGGGACGACCTACGAGCAGTACTTC. This codes for CASSLTSGTTYEQYF.

This clone was counted between two and nine times. Other DNA sequences in the sample encode the same CDR3. J is TRBJ1-1 and V is TRBV7-3, with a tentative D call TRBD1 (6 bases). CDR1 SGHTA and CDR2 FQGTGA come from the germline V gene. CDR3 length equals 13 residues. V shed 5 bases and J shed 1 base, with 8 bases lying between them. The CDR3, as DNA: TGTGCCAGCAGCCGAGGGGGGAACACTGAAGCTTTCTTT. It codes for CASSRGGNTEAFF.

This clone appeared a few times. DNA of the CDR3: TGCGCCAGCAACACCGCAGCTCAGGGGTGGAGACTCAATCAGCCCCAGCATTTT. Its protein product is CASNTAAQGWRLNQPQHF. This chain joins TRBV5-1 and TRBJ1-5; weak D call: TRBD1 (6 bases). Deletions cut 6 bases from V and 3 bases from J, with 25 bases between. Per the germline V gene, CDR1 is SGHRS and CDR2 is YFSETQ. CDR3 length: 18 amino acids.

V is TRBV6-6 and J is TRBJ2-1, with TRBD1 as a possible D gene (5 bases). The CDR3 sequence is 12 residues long. Trimming took 9 bases from V and 7 from J, leaving 13 bases between them. Looked up from germline, CDR1 is MNHNY and CDR2 is SVGAGI (reference sequence). CDR3 amino acids: CASYRPGNEQFF. The CDR3 DNA sequence: TGTGCCAGTTATCGTCCAGGGAATGAGCAGTTCTTC.

There are many counts of this clone. CDR3 residues: CASSILTEGTEAFF. For the CDR3, the DNA is TGTGCCAGTAGTATACTCACAGAAGGCACTGAAGCTTTCTTT. This chain uses TRBV19 with TRBJ1-1; D remains ambiguous. The V gene's germline CDR1 is LNHDA and CDR2 SQIVND (reference sequence). This CDR3 is 14 amino acids long. Trimming shortened V by 2 bases and J by 4 bases, and 11 bases separated the two germline ends.

V gene TRBV30 combines with J gene TRBJ2-5, with 8 bases matching TRBD2. Germline lookup yields CDR1 GTSNPN and CDR2 SVGIG (reference sequence). The V gene end was trimmed by 4 bases and the J gene end by 4 bases; junction bases not matched to a gene: 8. The CDR3 contains 14 residues. DNA for the CDR3: TGTGCCTGGACCACAAGCGGGAGTGGAGAGACCCAGTACTTC. Its protein is CAWTTSGSGETQYF.

This clone turned up a few times. The chain uses TRBV7-3 and TRBJ2-3, with D tentatively TRBD2 (5 bases). The CDR3 runs to 15 residues. Trimming stripped 0 bases from V and 3 bases from J, with 10 bases between. Germline CDR1 is SGHTA and CDR2 is FQGTGA. The CDR3, as DNA: TGTGCCAGCAGCTTAACGGGAGTCGGGACAGATACGCAGTATTTT. Amino acids: CASSLTGVGTDTQYF.

Only a few counts were recorded for this clone. This chain joins TRBV7-9 and TRBJ2-7, with TRBD1 matching 7 bases. Germline CDR1 is SEHNR and CDR2 is FQNEAQ (reference sequence). Trimming cost V 3 bases and J 1 base; bases outside gene matches: 6. CDR3 length: 15 amino acids. The CDR3 spells CASSFPGQTSYEQYF. CDR3 bases: TGTGCCAGCAGCTTCCCGGGACAGACGTCCTACGAGCAGTACTTC.

The V call is TRBV20-1, the J call TRBJ2-1; the D is unclear. The CDR3 length is 11 residues. The ends were cut back, 6 bases at V and 10 bases at J, with 13 bases in the middle. The V gene's germline CDR1 is DFQATT and CDR2 SNEGSKA (reference sequence). CDR3 sequence: CSALQDKEQFF. The CDR3 nucleotides read TGCAGTGCGCTGCAGGATAAAGAGCAGTTCTTC.

Written as DNA, the CDR3 is TGTGCCAGCAGCCCGAAGAGATACGGGGGCACAGATACGCAGTATTTT. It yields the protein CASSPKRYGGTDTQYF. The chain combines TRBV14 with TRBJ2-3; TRBD2 is a possible D gene (5 bases). The V gene lost 4 bases and the J gene lost 1 base, with 15 bases spanning the gap. The CDR3 is 16 amino acids. Germline V CDR1 and CDR2: SGHDN, FVKESK.

The V gene is TRBV5-4, the J gene TRBJ2-4; TRBD2 agrees at 10 bases. Germline CDR1 is SGHNT and CDR2 is YYREEE (reference sequence). This CDR3 spans 16 amino acids. The J segment lost 6 bases and the V segment lost 4 bases, leaving 10 bases of the junction unmatched. The CDR3 region has the DNA TGTGCCAGCAGCCCGGGACTAGCGAGACAGGGAAACATTCAGTACTTC. Translation gives CASSPGLARQGNIQYF.

V gene TRBV19 combines with J gene TRBJ2-1; 15 bases align to TRBD2. The CDR3 is 16 residues long. Germline V gene data show CDR1 as LNHDA and CDR2 as SQIVND (reference sequence). After removal of 7 bases from V and 8 bases from J, the junction contained 9 bases not matched to a gene. CDR3 loop: CASKVGTSGRSHEQFF. CDR3 coding DNA: TGTGCCAGTAAAGTTGGGACTAGCGGGAGGAGCCATGAGCAGTTCTTC.

The chain links TRBV5-1 to TRBJ2-4, with TRBD1 matching 8 bases. V was clipped by 4 bases and J by 5 bases; unmatched bases: 8. Germline loops: CDR1 SGHRS, CDR2 YFSETQ. The length of the CDR3 is 15 residues. The CDR3 coding sequence is TGCGCCAGCAGCCTCCAAACAGGGGGAGAAAACATTCAGTACTTC. Its translation is CASSLQTGGENIQYF.